These T cell receptor beta chains were read from a single sample in a study of blood T cell repertoires in COVID-19. TCRdb keeps only in-frame clones here, not all; method: immunoSEQ multiplex PCR. The sample holds almost 400,000 clones; 80% to 90% are singletons and the top ten take roughly 2.1%. Sequencing input: peripheral blood. The receptors were gathered from a woman aged 55-70 years with COVID-19, enrolled during active disease. Each CDR3 is given with its conserved first and last residue. Fields, in order: V gene, D gene, clone size, J gene, CDR3 protein, CDR3 DNA. D genes are given only for firm matches. Clone size appears in some rows only: once, few, many, or a class for an expanded clone.

>TRBV6-1|NA|many|TRBJ1-2
CASSETGGSGYTF
TGTGCCAGCAGTGAAACAGGAGGGAGCGGCTACACCTTC
>TRBV3-1/TRBV3-2|TRBD2|once|TRBJ2-7
CASSQAALAGAKPVYEQYF
TGTGCCAGCAGCCAAGCGGCCCTAGCGGGGGCCAAGCCTGTCTACGAGCAGTACTTC
>TRBV7-2|TRBD1|NA|TRBJ1-2
CASSSGLTGDYYGYTF
TGTGCCAGCAGCTCGGGCCTTACAGGGGACTACTATGGCTACACCTTC
>TRBV5-8|NA|NA|TRBJ1-4
CASSFFTGLVESNEKLFF
TGTGCCAGCAGCTTCTTTACAGGTCTTGTTGAGAGCAATGAAAAACTGTTTTTT
>TRBV7-3|NA|NA|TRBJ2-3
CASSLDLDGAQYF
TGTGCCAGCAGCTTAGACTTGGACGGGGCGCAGTATTTT
>TRBV6-5|NA|NA|TRBJ2-7
CASSRDTRGEQYF
TGTGCCAGTAGTCGTGATACGAGAGGCGAGCAGTACTTC
>TRBV5-4|TRBD1|NA|TRBJ1-4
CASSLGQGYEKLFF
TGTGCCAGCAGCTTGGGACAGGGCTATGAAAAACTGTTTTTT
>TRBV24-1|TRBD2|NA|TRBJ2-2
CATSDLAGSQRNTGELFF
TGTGCCACCAGTGATCTAGCGGGGAGCCAACGGAACACCGGGGAGCTGTTTTTT
>TRBV6-5|TRBD2|NA|TRBJ2-1
CASSNLAGGLTEQFF
TGTGCCAGCAGTAATCTAGCGGGGGGGCTGACTGAGCAGTTCTTC
>TRBV4-1|TRBD1|NA|TRBJ1-5
CASSQSPGTGGTTLGQPQHF
TGCGCCAGCAGCCAGTCGCCCGGGACAGGGGGGACGACGTTGGGTCAGCCCCAGCATTTT
>TRBV24-1|TRBD2|NA|TRBJ2-7
CATSDPRGREDEQYF
TGTGCCACCAGTGACCCCCGCGGGAGGGAAGACGAGCAGTACTTC
>TRBV9|NA|NA|TRBJ1-1
CASSVAGTLNTEAFF
TGTGCCAGCAGCGTCGCCGGGACATTGAACACTGAAGCTTTCTTT
>TRBV12-5|NA|NA|TRBJ2-7
CASGPTLAYEQYF
TGTGCTAGTGGTCCGACTCTAGCGTACGAGCAGTACTTC
>TRBV7-2|NA|NA|TRBJ2-1
CASSYRNSYNEQFF
TGTGCCAGCAGCTACAGGAACTCCTACAATGAGCAGTTCTTC
>TRBV7-7|NA|NA|TRBJ2-1
CASSLATGDDEQFF
TGTGCTAGCAGCTTAGCAACGGGGGACGATGAGCAGTTCTTC
>TRBV4-1|NA|NA|TRBJ1-2
CASSQVTVDYGYTF
TGCGCCAGCAGCCAAGTGACGGTTGACTATGGCTATACCTTC
>TRBV4-1|TRBD1|NA|TRBJ2-2
CASSLRTGTNTGELFF
TGCGCCAGCAGCCTAAGGACAGGGACGAACACCGGGGAGCTGTTTTTT
>TRBV19|NA|NA|TRBJ1-5
CASAHRDRGGNRNQPQHF
TGTGCCAGTGCTCACAGGGACCGAGGGGGTAATCGCAATCAGCCCCAGCATTTT
>TRBV15|TRBD2|NA|TRBJ2-3
CATSRASWGGETDTQYF
TGTGCCACCAGCAGAGCCTCCTGGGGGGGAGAAACAGATACGCAGTATTTT
>TRBV6-6|NA|NA|TRBJ2-7
CASRQQGAEQYF
TGTGCCAGCAGACAACAGGGAGCCGAGCAGTACTTC
>TRBV19|TRBD1|NA|TRBJ1-5
CATNRQGSNQPQHF
TGTGCCACCAATAGACAGGGTAGCAATCAGCCCCAGCATTTT
>TRBV3-1/TRBV3-2|TRBD2|NA|TRBJ2-2
CASSQGGLAGVGELFF
TGTGCCAGCAGCCAAGGGGGACTAGCGGGGGTCGGGGAGCTGTTTTTT
>TRBV7-8|NA|NA|TRBJ1-1
CASSPTVDYRYTEAFF
TGTGCCAGCAGCCCGACAGTCGATTATAGATACACTGAAGCTTTCTTT
>TRBV7-2|NA|once|TRBJ1-4
CASSSQGSPNEKLFF
TGTGCCAGCAGCTCGCAGGGGAGCCCTAATGAAAAACTGTTTTTT
>TRBV7-3|NA|NA|TRBJ2-3
CASSLKVTGGVKRSTDTQYF
TGTGCCAGCAGCTTAAAAGTGACGGGGGGCGTTAAACGGAGTACAGATACGCAGTATTTT
>TRBV18|TRBD1|once|TRBJ1-4
CASSPPGTATNEKLFF
TGTGCCAGCTCACCCCCGGGGACAGCAACTAATGAAAAACTGTTTTTT
>TRBV28|NA|NA|TRBJ1-2
CASSTGSGYTF
TGTGCCAGCAGTACTGGGAGCGGCTACACCTTC
>TRBV5-1|TRBD1|NA|TRBJ2-7
CASSLKGAAEQYF
TGCGCCAGCAGCTTGAAGGGGGCTGCCGAGCAGTACTTC
>TRBV3-1/TRBV3-2|TRBD1|few|TRBJ1-2
CASSHWTGDGYTF
TGTGCCAGCAGCCACTGGACAGGGGACGGCTACACCTTC
>TRBV7-8|NA|NA|TRBJ2-2
CASSLAVQGNTGELFF
TGTGCCAGCAGCTTAGCTGTACAGGGGAACACCGGGGAGCTGTTTTTT
>TRBV7-2|NA|NA|TRBJ1-5
CASSLVRRGQPQHF
TGTGCCAGCAGCTTAGTAAGGAGGGGACAGCCCCAGCATTTT
>TRBV5-1|TRBD1|NA|TRBJ1-6
CASSSGTGANSPLHF
TGCGCCAGCAGCTCCGGGACAGGGGCTAATTCACCCCTCCACTTT
>TRBV28|TRBD2|NA|TRBJ2-7
CASREGPYEQYF
TGTGCCAGCCGGGAGGGACCCTACGAGCAGTACTTC
>TRBV5-8|TRBD1|NA|TRBJ2-7
CASSLGQGDKNEQYF
TGTGCCAGCAGCTTGGGACAGGGGGACAAGAACGAGCAGTACTTC
>TRBV28|TRBD1|NA|TRBJ1-5
CASSRPKGTGAVSNQPQHF
TGTGCCAGCAGCCGACCGAAAGGGACAGGGGCCGTAAGCAATCAGCCCCAGCATTTT
>TRBV6-5|NA|NA|TRBJ1-4
CASSYSQGSGEKLFF
TGTGCCAGCAGTTACTCTCAGGGTTCCGGGGAAAAACTGTTTTTT
>TRBV10-2|TRBD2|NA|TRBJ2-5
CASSVTSGRETQYF
TGCGCCAGCAGTGTGACTAGCGGGCGAGAGACCCAGTACTTC
>TRBV27|NA|NA|TRBJ2-7
CASSKEGQGYYEQYF
TGTGCCAGCAGTAAGGAGGGGCAGGGTTACTACGAGCAGTACTTC
>TRBV9|NA|NA|TRBJ1-2
CASKQGALFYGYTF
TGTGCCAGCAAACAGGGAGCGCTTTTTTATGGCTACACCTTC
>TRBV2|TRBD1|NA|TRBJ1-3
CASSADRVGNTIYF
TGTGCCAGCAGTGCGGACAGGGTGGGGAACACCATATATTTT
>TRBV3-1/TRBV3-2|NA|NA|TRBJ1-2
CASSQFAQGNYGYTF
TGTGCCAGCAGCCAGTTTGCGCAGGGTAACTATGGCTACACCTTC
>TRBV18|TRBD2|NA|TRBJ2-3
CASSPRIGSGNTDTQYF
TGTGCCAGCTCACCTAGGATCGGTAGCGGGAACACAGATACGCAGTATTTT
>TRBV6-5|NA|once|TRBJ2-3
CASRTRARTDTQYF
TGTGCCAGCAGAACGCGGGCACGCACAGATACGCAGTATTTT
>TRBV5-6|NA|NA|TRBJ1-6
CASSSIVGAPYSPLHF
TGTGCCAGCAGCTCTATAGTAGGGGCTCCATATTCACCCCTCCACTTT